This T cell receptor beta chain was recorded in a study of technical replicates of blood from several donors. In germline, CDR1 is MDHEN, CDR2 SYDVKM. Trimming at V came to 6 bases and at J to 4 bases, leaving 16 bases not matched to a gene. The CDR3 runs 17 residues. TCRdb's table, derived via immunoSEQ multiplex PCR, lists solely in-frame clones and lacks some. Among tens of thousands of clones listed, about 90% were seen once. The sequence derives from a human donor in good health. The chain joins TRBV28 to TRBJ1-2; 8 bases map to TRBD1. The sample was T cells isolated from PBMCs. The CDR3 loop reads CASSLPDSRGRFYGYTF. Here the CDR3 DNA reads TGTGCCAGCAGCCTTCCCGATTCCAGGGGGCGCTTCTATGGCTACACCTTC.